Below are 32 T cell receptor beta chains sequenced from a single sample in a study of patients and donors after allogeneic stem cell transplantation. TCRdb used MiXCR to reprocess the RT-PCR reads, holding one entry per CDR3 protein. Of about a million distinct CDR3 sequences in the sample, over 15% were seen once. Sequenced: blood, either unsorted or a sorted T cell fraction (not recorded which). Receptors originate from a human donor who was either an allogeneic HSCT recipient or a stem cell or donor lymphocyte infusion donor (not recorded which). It is not recorded whose cells these are; they may come from a transplant donor.

This clonotype was counted a few times. V and J are TRBV5-5 and TRBJ1-1; weak D call: TRBD1 (6 bases). This CDR3 has 15 amino acids. The V and J ends lost 4 bases and 4 bases respectively, with 17 bases between them. Germline V gene sequence: CDR1 SGHKS, CDR2 YYEKEE (reference sequence). CDR3 DNA sequence: TGTGCCAGCAGCGCGCGGGCAGGGGTGGGCACTGAAGCTTTCTTT. Its protein product is CASSARAGVGTEAFF.

This clonotype was observed many times. The CDR3 region is CASSRDSNQPQHF. CDR3 nucleotides: TGTGCCAGCAGCAGGGATAGCAATCAGCCCCAGCATTTT. This chain links TRBV6-1 with TRBJ1-5, with D perhaps TRBD1 (5 bases). CDR1 and CDR2 from the germline V gene are MNHNS and SASEGT. V was trimmed by 6 bases and J by 0 bases, leaving 6 bases between them. This CDR3 has 13 amino acids.

The chain employs TRBV20-1 and TRBJ2-3; D remains ambiguous. The CDR3 covers 14 residues. The V gene's germline CDR1 is DFQATT and CDR2 SNEGSKA (reference sequence). The V and J ends lost 2 bases and 0 bases respectively, with 9 bases between them. The CDR3 DNA sequence: TGCAGTGCTAGAATGGGCGATAGCACAGATACGCAGTATTTT. It is translated as CSARMGDSTDTQYF.

The chain recombines TRBV24-1 with TRBJ1-3; D not resolved. Germline V gene sequence: CDR1 KGHDR, CDR2 SFDVKD. The CDR3 is 13 amino acids. Trimming shortened V by 6 bases and J by 3 bases, and 8 bases separated the two germline ends. For the CDR3, the DNA is TGTGCCACCAGTAGCACAAATGGAAACACCATATATTTT. Protein sequence: CATSSTNGNTIYF.

The rearrangement links TRBV6-4 to TRBJ2-7; unclear D gene. CDR1 is MRHNA and CDR2 is SNTAGT in the germline V gene. The CDR3 loop spans 12 amino acids. Trimming removed 8 bases from V and 4 bases from J, with 12 bases in between. CDR3 loop: CASLPSSYEQYF. The CDR3 nucleotides read TGTGCCAGCCTCCCGTCGAGTTACGAGCAGTACTTC.

This clonotype was detected a few times. CDR3 sequence: CASGLIKETQYF. The CDR3 DNA reads TGTGCTAGTGGTTTGATCAAAGAGACCCAGTACTTC. The V call is TRBV12-5, the J call TRBJ2-5; D unclear. CDR1 and CDR2 (germline): LGHNT, FRNRAP. The germline V and J ends were trimmed by 2 bases and 3 bases, with 4 bases remaining between them. The CDR3 loop spans 12 amino acids.

The sample holds a few counts of this clonotype. V usage is TRBV7-3 and J usage is TRBJ2-4; D possibly matches TRBD1 or TRBD2 (7 bases each). The V end was cut by 6 bases, the J end by 0 bases, with 21 bases between. The CDR3 is made up of 18 amino acids. Germline lookup yields CDR1 SGHTA and CDR2 FQGTGA. The CDR3 protein is CASSTESRGGIAKNIQYF. CDR3 in DNA: TGTGCCAGCAGTACAGAGTCCAGGGGGGGTATAGCCAAAAACATTCAGTACTTC.

The chain couples TRBV6-2 or TRBV6-3 to TRBJ2-7; 7 bases map to TRBD1. The length of the CDR3 is 15 residues. Germline V gene data show CDR1 as MNHEY and CDR2 as SVGEGT. The V gene end was trimmed by 2 bases and the J gene end by 5 bases; junction bases not matched to a gene: 9. The CDR3 DNA sequence: TGTGCCAGCAGTTACGTGGAAGGGGGCCGAAACGAGCAGTACTTC. This translates into CASSYVEGGRNEQYF.

The chain joins TRBV24-1 to TRBJ1-1; no clear D. Germline CDR1 is KGHDR and CDR2 is SFDVKD. Trimming shortened V by 7 bases and J by 3 bases, and 8 bases separated the two germline ends. This CDR3 region has 12 residues. CDR3 DNA sequence: TGTGCCACCAGGGGCATGTACACTGAAGCTTTCTTT. Its translation is CATRGMYTEAFF.

The chain is built from TRBV4-1 and TRBJ1-1, with D unresolved. The length of the CDR3 is 15 residues. V lost 1 base to trimming and J lost 11 bases, with 20 bases between them. Germline-derived CDR1 and CDR2 are MGHRA and YSYEKL. CDR3 protein: CASSQVKFSAVGAFF. The CDR3 nucleotides are TGCGCCAGCAGCCAAGTCAAGTTTAGCGCAGTTGGGGCTTTCTTT.

This clonotype was seen at least ten times. CDR3 DNA sequence: TGTGCCAGCAGCCTCCATAAGGGGGAGGGTCAGCCCCAGCATTTT. As protein: CASSLHKGEGQPQHF. This chain links TRBV7-6 with TRBJ1-5, with D possibly being TRBD1 (6 bases). CDR1 and CDR2 (germline): SGHVS, FNYEAQ. The CDR3 length is 15 residues. V was cut by 5 bases and J by 6 bases, with 17 bases left in between.

The V and J genes are TRBV20-1 and TRBJ2-7, with unresolved D. Trimming removed 1 base from V and 0 bases from J, with 10 bases in between. Per the germline V gene, CDR1 is DFQATT and CDR2 is SNEGSKA (reference sequence). The CDR3 loop spans 14 amino acids. The CDR3 nucleotides read TGCAGTGCTAGAGTGACATTCAGCTCCTACGAGCAGTACTTC. It is translated as CSARVTFSSYEQYF.

This clonotype came up a few times. V usage is TRBV5-6 and J usage is TRBJ2-1; the match to TRBD1 covers 7 bases. This CDR3 is 12 amino acids long. Germline V gene sequence: CDR1 SGHDT, CDR2 YYEEEE. Trimming removed 4 bases from V and 13 bases from J; junction bases left unmatched: 8. The CDR3 loop reads CASSVYRDSQFF. CDR3 DNA: TGTGCCAGCAGCGTGTACCGGGACAGTCAGTTCTTC.

This chain uses TRBV11-3 with TRBJ2-2; 9 bases align to TRBD2. The V gene's germline CDR1 is SGHNT and CDR2 YENEEA. J lost 8 bases, V lost 5 bases, and 6 bases had no gene match. The CDR3 length is 14 residues. The CDR3 region has the DNA TGTGCCAGCAGCAAGGGACTAGCATCAGGGGAGCTGTTTTTT. It codes for CASSKGLASGELFF.

J is TRBJ2-5 and V is TRBV10-3, with D perhaps matching TRBD2 (5 bases). V was cut by 8 bases and J by 4 bases, with 14 bases left in between. The V gene's germline CDR1 is ENHRY and CDR2 SYGVKD. The CDR3 runs 13 residues. CDR3 DNA: TGTGCCATCGGCAACGGGGTCGGAGAGACCCAGTACTTC. Amino acids: CAIGNGVGETQYF.

J is TRBJ2-7 and V is TRBV4-1, with 8 bases fitting TRBD1. Germline lookup yields CDR1 MGHRA and CDR2 YSYEKL. Trimming at V came to 6 bases and at J to 3 bases, leaving 4 bases not matched to a gene. The CDR3 contains 13 residues. CDR3 DNA: TGCGCCAGCAGGGGGACAGGCTTCTACGAGCAGTACTTC. Residues: CASRGTGFYEQYF.

The table lists this clonotype with a few counts. In DNA form, the CDR3 reads TGCAGTGCTAGAGATTTAGGGGGCAATTCACCCCTCCACTTT. Protein sequence: CSARDLGGNSPLHF. This chain joins TRBV20-1 and TRBJ1-6, with TRBD1 identical over 7 bases. This CDR3 is 14 amino acids long. With 0 bases clipped from V and 7 bases from J, the junction kept 3 bases outside the gene matches. Germline V CDR1 and CDR2: DFQATT, SNEGSKA (reference sequence).

This clonotype was picked up a small number of times. This sequence joins TRBV19 and TRBJ1-1; D is unresolved. V lost 0 bases to trimming and J lost 10 bases, with 12 bases between them. Germline assignment: CDR1 LNHDA and CDR2 SQIVND (reference sequence). The CDR3 runs to 13 residues. The CDR3 nucleotides read TGTGCCAGTAGTATAGAGTCGCCAGGACGAGCTTTCTTT. It is translated as CASSIESPGRAFF.

This chain connects TRBV6-6 to TRBJ2-7, with 8 bases identical to TRBD1. The CDR3 extends over 13 amino acids. Losses at the gene ends were 2 bases for V and 12 bases for J; bases not matched to a gene: 9. Per the germline V gene, CDR1 is MNHNY and CDR2 is SVGAGI (reference sequence). In DNA form, the CDR3 reads TGTGCCAGCAGTTACGGGGGGCAGGGGGCCCTGTACTTC. Its protein is CASSYGGQGALYF.

V is TRBV28 and J is TRBJ2-1; 12 nucleotides match TRBD2. V lost 5 bases and J lost 6; bases outside the gene matches: 5. The V gene's germline CDR1 is MDHEN and CDR2 SYDVKM. The CDR3 length is 15 residues. The DNA of the CDR3 is TGTGCCAGCAGTATGACTAGCGGGAGAATCAATGAGCAGTTCTTC. Its protein product is CASSMTSGRINEQFF.

This clonotype turned up a few times. V is TRBV5-1 and J is TRBJ2-2; D might be TRBD1 or TRBD2, each matching 5 bases. V lost 0 bases and J lost 5, with 8 bases in between. This CDR3 has 14 amino acids. Germline V gives CDR1 SGHRS, CDR2 YFSETQ. The CDR3 DNA reads as TGCGCCAGCAGCTTGGTTTGGGGGACCGGGGAGCTGTTTTTT. Protein sequence: CASSLVWGTGELFF.

In the case of this clonotype: Given a much more abundant clone one base away, this may be a read error. The genes are TRBV11-3 and TRBJ1-1, with a weak D call TRBD1 (5 bases). The CDR3 covers 12 residues. Germline CDR1 SGHNT, CDR2 YENEEA. In DNA, the CDR3 is TGTGCCTGCAGCTTACGGGGACCCGAAGCTTTCTTT. Amino acid sequence: CACSLRGPEAFF.

V and J are TRBV12-3 or TRBV12-4 and TRBJ1-1; weak D call: TRBD1 (6 bases). Between the trimmed V and J ends, which lost 7 bases and 0 bases, there was a span of 15 bases. The CDR3 has 15 residues. The CDR3 loop reads CASTTRGGMNTEAFF. DNA for the CDR3: TGTGCCAGCACCACGAGGGGGGGGATGAACACTGAAGCTTTCTTT.

This clonotype was recorded a few times. This rearrangement joins TRBV9 to TRBJ2-1; TRBD2 agrees at 10 bases. The CDR3 sequence is 17 residues long. Germline lookup yields CDR1 SGDLS and CDR2 YYNGEE. Trimming cost V 4 bases and J 7 bases; bases outside gene matches: 14. The chain's CDR3 is CASSPRLAGPLGNEQFF. In DNA form, the CDR3 reads TGTGCCAGCAGCCCCCGACTAGCGGGTCCCCTGGGGAATGAGCAGTTCTTC. Filled out from reference TRBV9 and TRBJ2-1, the complete variable domain reads DSGVTQTPKHLITATGQRVTLRCSPRSGDLSVYWYQQSLDQGLQFLIQYYNGEERAKGNILERFSAQQFPDLHSELNLSSLELGDSALYFCASSPRLAGPLGNEQFFGPGTRLTVL.

A few counts support this clonotype. V is TRBV6-1 and J is TRBJ1-5; 11 bases align to TRBD1. Losses at the gene ends were 6 bases for V and 1 base for J; bases not matched to a gene: 5. The germline V gene encodes CDR1 MNHNS and CDR2 SASEGT. This CDR3 comprises 16 residues. CDR3 nucleotides: TGTGCCAGCAGCCCGGGACAGGGGGAAAGCAATCAGCCCCAGCATTTT. Amino acid sequence: CASSPGQGESNQPQHF.

Concerning this clonotype: A clone one base away is much larger, so this may be a read error. The chain employs TRBV5-1 and TRBJ1-6; D perhaps matches TRBD1 (6 bases). The CDR3 runs to 15 residues. The germline gives CDR1 SGHRS, CDR2 YFSETQ. Trimming left V 4 bases short and J 7 bases short, with 15 bases between. DNA of the CDR3: TGCGCCAGCAGCCCTGGACAGTCTGGGAATTCACCCCTCCACTTT. Translated, it gives CASSPGQSGNSPLHF.

This clonotype was found a few times. The chain uses TRBV12-3 or TRBV12-4 and TRBJ2-2, with 7 positions matching TRBD2. CDR3 length: 17 residues. V dropped 3 bases and J dropped 6; count of bases not matched to a gene: 13. CDR3 DNA: TGTGCCAGCAGTTTGTTCTTACGGCGGGAGCGGTCCGGGGAGCTGTTTTTT. Encoded protein: CASSLFLRRERSGELFF.

This clonotype was picked up a small number of times. The CDR3 is CASSLVLRGAGELFF. For the CDR3, the DNA is TGCGCCAGCAGCTTGGTTCTTCGAGGGGCCGGGGAGCTGTTTTTT. The chain employs TRBV5-1 and TRBJ2-2, with D tentatively TRBD1 or TRBD2 (5 bases each). CDR3 length: 15 residues. The germline V and J ends were trimmed by 0 bases and 6 bases, with 12 bases remaining between them. CDR1 is SGHRS and CDR2 is YFSETQ in the germline V gene.

V is TRBV12-3 or TRBV12-4 and J is TRBJ2-1; D perhaps matches TRBD1 (5 bases). The CDR3 consists of 16 residues. V shed 5 bases and J shed 0 bases, with 14 bases lying between them. CDR3 nucleotide sequence: TGTGCCAGCAGTGGGGCCGTCGGGCGCTCCTACAATGAGCAGTTCTTC. Translation: CASSGAVGRSYNEQFF.

The chain joins TRBV20-1 to TRBJ2-7; 9 bases agree with TRBD2. CDR3 size: 14 residues. Germline V gene data show CDR1 as DFQATT and CDR2 as SNEGSKA (reference sequence). V lost 4 bases to trimming and J lost 3 bases; unmatched junction nucleotides: 7. CDR3 sequence: CSAMASSGNYEQYF. The CDR3 DNA is TGCAGTGCTATGGCCTCTAGCGGGAACTACGAGCAGTACTTC.

The chain recombines TRBV21-1 with TRBJ1-4; the table calls TRBD1, which could not be checked here. TRBV21-1 is assigned pseudogene status. The CDR3 covers 12 residues. For the CDR3, the DNA is TGTGCCAGCATATCGCTCCGGGGAGTTCTGTTTTTT. Translation: CASISLRGVLFF.

Many counts were recorded for this clonotype. The rearrangement joins TRBV6-1 to TRBJ1-5; 7 bases fit TRBD1. There are 14 residues in the CDR3. From germline, CDR1 is MNHNS and CDR2 SASEGT. V shed 0 bases and J 4 bases; nucleotides not matched to a gene: 0. The CDR3 region has the DNA TGTGCCAGCAGTGAAGCCAGGGGGAATCAGCCCCAGCATTTT. It encodes CASSEARGNQPQHF.